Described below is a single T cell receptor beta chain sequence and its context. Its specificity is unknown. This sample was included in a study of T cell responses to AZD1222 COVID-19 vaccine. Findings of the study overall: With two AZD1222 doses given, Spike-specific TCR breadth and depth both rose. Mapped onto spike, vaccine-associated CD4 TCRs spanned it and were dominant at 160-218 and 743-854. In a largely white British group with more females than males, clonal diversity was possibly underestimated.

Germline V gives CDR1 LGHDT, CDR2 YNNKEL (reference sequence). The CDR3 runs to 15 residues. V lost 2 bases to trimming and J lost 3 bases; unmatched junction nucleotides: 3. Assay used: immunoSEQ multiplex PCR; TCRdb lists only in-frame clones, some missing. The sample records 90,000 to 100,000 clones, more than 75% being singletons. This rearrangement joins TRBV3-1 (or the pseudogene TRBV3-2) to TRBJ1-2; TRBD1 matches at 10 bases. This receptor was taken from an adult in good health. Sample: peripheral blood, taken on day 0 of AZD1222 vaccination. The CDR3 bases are TGTGCCAGCAGCCAATTGGACAGGGGGGACTATGGCTACACCTTC. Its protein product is CASSQLDRGDYGYTF.